The 32 T cell receptor beta chains given below trace back to one sample, sequenced in a study of cytomegalovirus exposure and HLA in healthy donors. Amplification used 60 Vbeta primers and 13 Jbeta primers. The data were produced by immunoSEQ multiplex PCR, yet TCRdb's version contains in-frame clones alone and is incomplete. The table has approximately 180,000 clones, roughly 80% seen once. The sample was PBMCs. These receptors were collected from a woman aged 45 to 65 in good health and CMV-seronegative.

This chain links TRBV7-2 with TRBJ2-5; weak D call: TRBD1 (6 bases). Judging by the DNA end, TRBJ2-7 fits better; the J call may be wrong. The CDR3 is 14 amino acids. CDR1 and CDR2 from the germline V gene are SGHTA and FQGNSA. The CDR3 region has the DNA TGTGCCAGCAGCTTCCGGGACACAAGTTACGAGCAGTACTTC. Translating it yields CASSFRDTSYEQYF.

The gene calls are TRBV7-6 and TRBJ2-7, with a possible D match to TRBD2 (6 bases). Per the germline V gene, CDR1 is SGHVS and CDR2 is FNYEAQ. V lost 4 bases and J lost 6, with 16 bases in between. The CDR3 has 14 amino acids. The CDR3 sequence: CASSSGLPTSEQYF. The CDR3 nucleotides are TGTGCCAGCAGCTCGGGACTGCCGACCTCCGAGCAGTACTTC.

The genes are TRBV6-6 and TRBJ1-1, with TRBD1 matching 10 bases. Germline CDR1 is MNHNY and CDR2 is SVGAGI (reference sequence). J gave up 4 bases and V 4 bases, and 9 bases lay outside the gene matches. The CDR3 sequence is 16 residues long. In DNA form, the CDR3 reads TGTGCCAGCAGTTCCGGGACAGGGGTTGGGGGCACTGAAGCTTTCTTT. Its protein product is CASSSGTGVGGTEAFF.

The chain links TRBV20-1 to TRBJ2-1; D perhaps matches TRBD1 (5 bases). CDR1 is DFQATT and CDR2 is SNEGSKA in the germline V gene (reference sequence). This CDR3 contains 11 residues. Trimming took off 2 bases at V and 6 bases at J, with 5 bases between the two ends. Written as DNA, the CDR3 is TGCAGTGCTAGACAGGGCAATGAGCAGTTCTTC. It translates to CSARQGNEQFF.

This chain links TRBV9 with TRBJ1-2; a weak D match, TRBD1 (6 bases). V lost 4 bases and J 2 bases, leaving 9 bases between the germline ends. The germline CDR1 and CDR2 sequences are SGDLS and YYNGEE. This CDR3 is 13 amino acids long. The CDR3 nucleotides are TGTGCCAGCAGCCCCAGGGGCAACTATGGCTACACCTTC. Its translation: CASSPRGNYGYTF.

The gene calls are TRBV5-7 and TRBJ1-5; tentative D call: TRBD1 (6 bases). TRBV5-7 is designated an ORF whose function remains uncertain. The CDR3 runs to 15 residues. Trimming removed 6 bases at V and 0 bases at J, with 13 bases between. CDR3 sequence (DNA): TGTGCCAGCACCTCTACAGGGTATAGCAATCAGCCCCAGCATTTT. Protein: CASTSTGYSNQPQHF.

This clone was detected only once. This chain links TRBV5-1 with TRBJ2-7; a weak D match, TRBD1 (6 bases). V shed 1 base and J shed 3 bases, with 14 bases lying between them. CDR1 is SGHRS, CDR2 YFSETQ, per germline. This CDR3 is 15 amino acids long. The CDR3 here is CASSLLGGGGYEQYF. The DNA of the CDR3 is TGCGCCAGCAGCTTGCTTGGGGGCGGCGGCTACGAGCAGTACTTC.

This chain joins TRBV11-2 and TRBJ1-4; D might be TRBD1 (5 bases). V was shortened by 7 bases and J by 8 bases, with 17 bases between the two germline ends. The CDR3 totals 14 residues. Per the germline V gene, CDR1 is SGHAT and CDR2 is FQNNGV. The chain's CDR3 is CASKPQGLGEKLFF. CDR3 coding DNA: TGTGCCAGCAAGCCCCAGGGCCTTGGGGAAAAACTGTTTTTT.

This chain uses TRBV7-9 with TRBJ1-2; TRBD1 agrees at 7 bases. The trim removed 5 bases at V and 5 bases at J, leaving 11 bases unmatched. This CDR3 is 15 amino acids long. CDR1 is SEHNR and CDR2 is FQNEAQ in the germline V gene (reference sequence). The CDR3: CASSTSTGYAYGYTF. CDR3 nucleotides: TGTGCCAGCAGCACATCGACAGGGTATGCGTATGGCTACACCTTC.

The rearrangement joins TRBV5-6 to TRBJ2-7, with a tentative D call TRBD2 (8 bases). Trimming removed 4 bases at V and 1 base at J, with 15 bases between. The CDR3 has 15 residues. CDR1 is SGHDT and CDR2 is YYEEEE in the germline V gene. The CDR3 is CASSRGGRGSYEQYF. The CDR3 DNA sequence: TGTGCCAGCAGCCGGGGGGGCAGGGGGTCCTACGAGCAGTACTTC.

V and J are TRBV19 and TRBJ2-6; TRBD1 matches at 10 bases. Trimming removed 3 bases from V and 4 bases from J; junction bases left unmatched: 9. The length of the CDR3 is 18 residues. Germline V CDR1 and CDR2: LNHDA, SQIVND (reference sequence). As DNA, the CDR3 is TGTGCCAGTAGTATTCTTCGACAGGGGGCCGTCGGGGCCAACGTCCTGACTTTC. Its protein product is CASSILRQGAVGANVLTF.

The V call is TRBV19, the J call TRBJ2-7; tentatively, D is TRBD2 (6 bases). The V end lost 3 bases, the J end lost 4 bases, and 16 bases lay between the germline ends. This CDR3 has 15 residues. Germline V CDR1 and CDR2: LNHDA, SQIVND (reference sequence). CDR3 residues: CASSMPNWGLYEQYF. The CDR3 coding sequence is TGTGCCAGTAGTATGCCCAATTGGGGACTTTACGAGCAGTACTTC.

V usage is TRBV7-9 and J usage is TRBJ2-3; tentative D call: TRBD2 (8 bases). Germline loops: CDR1 SEHNR, CDR2 FQNEAQ (reference sequence). Trimming left V 2 bases short and J 0 bases short, with 21 bases between. CDR3 size: 19 residues. The CDR3 region has the DNA TGTGCCAGCAGCTTAACAGGGGTCCCTAGCGGGCTAAGCACAGATACGCAGTATTTT. Translated: CASSLTGVPSGLSTDTQYF.

V and J are TRBV19 and TRBJ2-7, with TRBD1 matching 9 bases. The CDR3 totals 14 residues. V trimming: 9 bases; J trimming: 7 bases; junction bases outside the gene matches: 13. In germline, CDR1 is LNHDA, CDR2 SQIVND (reference sequence). The CDR3 coding sequence is TGTGCCAGCACATATGGGACAGGGTTGGGAGAGCAGTACTTC. Amino acid sequence: CASTYGTGLGEQYF.

The rearrangement joins TRBV5-1 to TRBJ2-1, with TRBD2 matching over 15 bases. This CDR3 region has 16 residues. The germline V gene encodes CDR1 SGHRS and CDR2 YFSETQ. V lost 4 bases, J lost 9 bases, and 8 bases stayed unmatched. CDR3 nucleotides: TGCGCCAGCAGCCCTAGGACTAGCGGGAGGGCCGTTGAGCAGTTCTTC. Its protein product is CASSPRTSGRAVEQFF. Variable domain in full (rest from reference TRBV5-1 and TRBJ2-1): KAGVTQTPRYLIKTRGQQVTLSCSPISGHRSVSWYQQTPGQGLQFLFEYFSETQRNKGNFPGRFSGRQFSNSRSEMNVSTLELGDSALYLCASSPRTSGRAVEQFFGPGTRLTVL.

The chain couples TRBV7-2 to TRBJ1-1, with D perhaps TRBD1 (6 bases). There are 14 residues in the CDR3. Per the germline V gene, CDR1 is SGHTA and CDR2 is FQGNSA. The CDR3 bases are TGTGCTAATAAAGACGGGGGGCGAAACACTGAAGCTTTCTTT. This encodes CANKDGGRNTEAFF. Together with reference TRBV7-2 and TRBJ1-1, the CDR3 gives the full variable domain: GAGVSQSPSNKVTEKGKDVELRCDPISGHTALYWYRQSLGQGLEFLIYFQGNSAPDKSGLPSDRFSAERTGGSVSTLTIQRTQQEDSAVYLCANKDGGRNTEAFFGQGTRLTVV.

J is TRBJ2-3 and V is TRBV5-4; 10 bases are shared with TRBD2. The J segment lost 3 bases and the V segment lost 5 bases, leaving 9 bases of the junction unmatched. Germline values: CDR1 SGHNT, CDR2 YYREEE (reference sequence). The CDR3 totals 16 residues. CDR3 sequence reads: CASRPRAGLATDTQYF. The CDR3 DNA reads TGTGCCAGCAGACCCCGTGCGGGACTAGCGACAGATACGCAGTATTTT.

The chain joins TRBV29-1 to TRBJ1-1, with D unresolved. Between the trimmed V and J ends, which lost 0 bases and 7 bases, there was a span of 9 bases. CDR3 length: 12 residues. Germline V lookup: CDR1 SQVTM, CDR2 ANQGSEA. In nucleotides, the CDR3 is TGCAGCGTTGAAGATCAAACCTATGAAGCTTTCTTT. Translated: CSVEDQTYEAFF.

This clone was counted only a few times. The V gene is TRBV4-2, the J gene TRBJ1-1; 10 positions match TRBD1. With 5 bases clipped from V and 9 bases from J, the junction kept 12 bases outside the gene matches. Germline loops: CDR1 LGHNA, CDR2 YNFKEQ. The length of the CDR3 is 15 residues. CDR3 in amino acids: CASSWGQDRGSKAFF. In DNA, the CDR3 is TGTGCCAGCAGCTGGGGTCAGGACAGGGGGTCTAAAGCTTTCTTT.

The chain employs TRBV28 and TRBJ2-5; D remains unclear. This CDR3 spans 16 amino acids. Germline loops: CDR1 MDHEN, CDR2 SYDVKM. Trimming removed 2 bases at V and 0 bases at J, with 13 bases between. CDR3 region: CASSLIGSSYQETQYF. In DNA, the CDR3 is TGTGCCAGCAGTTTAATCGGGTCCTCGTACCAAGAGACCCAGTACTTC.

The chain couples TRBV28 to TRBJ2-7; TRBD1 agrees at 9 bases. This CDR3 is built from 15 residues. Trimming at V came to 6 bases and at J to 3 bases, leaving 9 bases not matched to a gene. Germline V gene sequence: CDR1 MDHEN, CDR2 SYDVKM. In DNA, the CDR3 is TGTGCCAGCAGCGTAACCGGGACAGGGAACTACGAGCAGTACTTC. This gives the protein CASSVTGTGNYEQYF.

This chain uses TRBV6-6 with TRBJ1-1, with D possibly matching TRBD1 (5 bases). Germline CDR1 reads MNHNY; CDR2 reads SVGAGI (reference sequence). The V and J ends lost 4 bases and 1 base respectively, with 13 bases between them. The CDR3 contains 15 residues. The chain's CDR3 is CASSSWGGGNTEAFF. CDR3 coding DNA: TGTGCCAGCAGTTCCTGGGGGGGTGGGAACACTGAAGCTTTCTTT.

This clone has just a few counts. Other DNA sequences in the sample encode the same CDR3. The chain recombines TRBV7-9 with TRBJ1-5; TRBD1 matches at 7 bases. CDR1 and CDR2 (germline): SEHNR, FQNEAQ (reference sequence). This CDR3 contains 16 residues. Unmatched junction bases numbered 7, after V lost 1 base and J lost 4 bases. The CDR3 protein is CASSLGGTDLNQPQHF. CDR3 DNA sequence: TGTGCCAGCAGCTTAGGGGGGACAGACCTAAATCAGCCCCAGCATTTT.

The count of this clone is one. This chain links TRBV20-1 with TRBJ1-1; possible D gene TRBD1, 5 bases. Germline values: CDR1 DFQATT, CDR2 SNEGSKA (reference sequence). This CDR3 is built from 11 residues. Deletions cut 1 base from V and 8 bases from J, with 8 bases between. The CDR3 DNA reads as TGCAGTGCTAGAGGGGGCGGAGAAGCTTTCTTT. This codes for CSARGGGEAFF.

This chain connects TRBV27 to TRBJ1-2, with a tentative D call TRBD1 (6 bases). The V and J ends lost 6 bases and 2 bases respectively, with 13 bases between them. This CDR3 region has 14 residues. The germline V gene encodes CDR1 MNHEY and CDR2 SMNVEV (reference sequence). This chain's CDR3 is CASRLRTANYGYTF. In DNA form, the CDR3 reads TGTGCCAGCAGACTCCGGACAGCCAACTATGGCTACACCTTC.

In nucleotides, the CDR3 is TGTGCCAGCAACCGAGTGACAGATACGCAGTATTTT. Amino acid sequence: CASNRVTDTQYF. The rearrangement uses TRBV6-1 and TRBJ2-3; D is unclear. There are 12 residues in the CDR3. Trimming left V 7 bases short and J 3 bases short, with 8 bases between. CDR1 is MNHNS and CDR2 is SASEGT in the germline V gene.

This chain links TRBV5-1 with TRBJ2-7, with 10 bases fitting TRBD1. The V segment lost 1 base and the J segment 3 bases; nucleotides outside the gene matches: 10. The CDR3 length is 17 residues. The germline CDR1 and CDR2 sequences are SGHRS and YFSETQ. This chain's CDR3 is CASSLSAGQGFVYEQYF. CDR3 DNA sequence: TGCGCCAGCAGCTTGTCCGCGGGACAGGGGTTCGTCTACGAGCAGTACTTC.

This clone was seen a few times. The V and J genes are TRBV5-8 and TRBJ1-1; D remains ambiguous. The CDR3 sequence is 11 residues long. V was clipped by 10 bases and J by 7 bases, with 14 bases between them. Germline-derived CDR1 and CDR2 are SGHTS and YDEGEE. CDR3: CASQKADEAFF. CDR3 nucleotides: TGTGCCTCCCAAAAGGCGGATGAAGCTTTCTTT.

This chain joins TRBV28 and TRBJ2-7, with 8 bases matching TRBD1. The length of the CDR3 is 15 residues. CDR1 and CDR2 from the germline V gene are MDHEN and SYDVKM. V lost 2 bases, J lost 4 bases, and 7 bases stayed unmatched. The CDR3 here is CASSLAGQAPYEQYF. Here the CDR3 DNA reads TGTGCCAGCAGTTTAGCGGGACAGGCCCCTTACGAGCAGTACTTC. The complete variable domain, with remaining parts taken from reference TRBV28 and TRBJ2-7, reads DVKVTQSSRYLVKRTGEKVFLECVQDMDHENMFWYRQDPGLGLRLIYFSYDVKMKEKGDIPEGYSVSREKKERFSLILESASTNQTSMYLCASSLAGQAPYEQYFGPGTRLTVT.

The chain carries TRBV5-4 and TRBJ2-1; weak D call: TRBD1 (5 bases). CDR3 size: 11 residues. Trimming pared 3 bases from V and 12 bases from J, leaving 10 bases between. Germline V gene data show CDR1 as SGHNT and CDR2 as YYREEE (reference sequence). CDR3 protein: CASSSSRGQFF. CDR3 nucleotides: TGTGCCAGCAGCTCAAGTAGGGGGCAGTTCTTC. Full variable domain (outside the CDR3, taken from reference TRBV5-4 and TRBJ2-1): ETGVTQSPTHLIKTRGQQVTLRCSSQSGHNTVSWYQQALGQGPQFIFQYYREEENGRGNFPPRFSGLQFPNYSSELNVNALELDDSALYLCASSSSRGQFFGPGTRLTVL.

This rearrangement joins TRBV5-4 to TRBJ2-3; possibly TRBD2 for D (6 bases). Germline CDR1 is SGHNT and CDR2 is YYREEE (reference sequence). Trimming shortened V by 3 bases and J by 6 bases, and 14 bases separated the two germline ends. The CDR3 loop spans 14 amino acids. CDR3 nucleotide sequence: TGTGCCAGCAGCTCAGGCCAACGGGGGGATACGCAGTATTTT. Translated: CASSSGQRGDTQYF.

J is TRBJ1-2 and V is TRBV6-4; 7 bases match TRBD1. Germline V CDR1 and CDR2: MRHNA, SNTAGT. J lost 4 bases, V lost 11 bases, and 10 bases had no gene match. The CDR3 has 13 amino acids. The chain's CDR3 is CAGIDRDSYGYTF. The DNA for the CDR3 is TGTGCCGGGATAGACAGGGACTCCTATGGCTACACCTTC.